Given below is one T cell receptor (beta chain) in context. The data stem from a study of blood T cell repertoires in COVID-19. Study-wide background: Acute and convalescent COVID-19 samples came from the United States, Italy and Spain. In each case, the material was cDNA or gDNA derived from T cells, B-cell-depleted T cells, or PBMCs.

Per germline, CDR1 SGHRS and CDR2 YFSETQ. The CDR3 consists of 20 residues. V dropped 0 bases and J dropped 6; count of bases not matched to a gene: 19. In the original processing: Amplification from reference gene primers served as the basis for estimated nucleated cell counts. Assay: immunoSEQ multiplex PCR; the TCRdb copy retains only in-frame clones and omits some. D and trimming were read from the DNA, whereas the V and J calls and clone size are those reported in that table. Of 70,000 to 95,000 clones in the sample, 80% to 90% were seen once. The source is a man aged 45-60 years with active COVID-19. The source material was peripheral blood. This chain links TRBV5-1 with TRBJ2-2, with 8 bases matching TRBD2. The CDR3 reads CASSLGAGTRKGKVPGELFF. The CDR3 coding sequence is TGCGCCAGCAGCTTGGGGGCCGGGACTAGAAAGGGAAAGGTACCCGGGGAGCTGTTTTTT.